This entry concerns a single TCR beta chain. Sequencing was performed with immunoSEQ multiplex PCR; in TCRdb, only in-frame clones are kept and a portion is missing. The table records fewer than 2.5 million clones, roughly 93% of them present only once. There are 15 residues in the CDR3. Trimming removed 8 bases from V and 7 bases from J; junction bases left unmatched: 12. Germline assignment: CDR1 MNHEY and CDR2 SVGAGI. This sample was taken from a study of shared clonotypes between healthy human individuals. Across the whole study: CD4 naive cells filled three plates per donor, CD4 memory three, CD8 naive two and CD8 memory one.

The CD4+ fraction was divided into a CD45RA+ naive subset and a CD45RA-negative memory subset. This clonotype was obtained from a man aged 18 to 30 in good health. Some clones in this sample may be carry-over from other donors' samples. V is TRBV6-5 and J is TRBJ2-3; 10 bases are shared with TRBD1. The specimen sequenced was naive CD4+ T cells from PBMCs. As for subset: CD45RA+ positively selected. CDR3 sequence: CASGTGAPRAHTQYF. The CDR3 coding sequence is TGTGCCAGCGGGACAGGGGCCCCCCGGGCGCATACGCAGTATTTT.